This TCR beta chain was obtained from a study of blood T cell repertoires in COVID-19. Study as a whole: Whether acute or convalescent, the COVID-19 samples came from the United States, Italy and Spain. PBMCs, B-cell-depleted T cells, or T cells provided the cDNA or gDNA that made up the material.

CDR3 length equals 13 residues. In germline, CDR1 is MNHEY, CDR2 SMNVEV (reference sequence). Deletions cut 4 bases from V and 6 bases from J, with 12 bases between. How the authors handled the data: It was from reference gene primer amplification that nucleated cell counts were estimated. The assay was immunoSEQ multiplex PCR, and TCRdb's table has in-frame clones only and misses some. The V and J calls and clone size come from that table; D and trimming were worked out from the DNA. The repertoire holds approximately 100,000 clones, with almost 85% as singletons. The sample comprised peripheral blood. This clonotype was sampled from a man between 65 and 85 years old with acute or convalescent COVID-19. The chain couples TRBV27 to TRBJ1-2; maybe TRBD1 (6 bases). In nucleotides, the CDR3 is TGTGCCAGCAGTTCATCGGGGGCAAATGGCTACACCTTC. Translated, it gives CASSSSGANGYTF.